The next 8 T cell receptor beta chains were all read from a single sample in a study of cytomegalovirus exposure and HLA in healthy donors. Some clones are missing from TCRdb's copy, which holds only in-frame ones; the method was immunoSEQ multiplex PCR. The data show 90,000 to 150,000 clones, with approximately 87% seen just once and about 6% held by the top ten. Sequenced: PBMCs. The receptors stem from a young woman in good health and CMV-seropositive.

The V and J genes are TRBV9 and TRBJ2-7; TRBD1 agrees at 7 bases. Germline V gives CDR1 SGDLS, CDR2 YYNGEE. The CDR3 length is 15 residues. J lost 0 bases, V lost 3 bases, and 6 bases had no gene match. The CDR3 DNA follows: TGTGCCAGCAGCGCGGGACAGCACTTCTCCTACGAGCAGTACTTC. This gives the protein CASSAGQHFSYEQYF. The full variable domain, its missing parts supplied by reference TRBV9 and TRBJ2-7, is DSGVTQTPKHLITATGQRVTLRCSPRSGDLSVYWYQQSLDQGLQFLIQYYNGEERAKGNILERFSAQQFPDLHSELNLSSLELGDSALYFCASSAGQHFSYEQYFGPGTRLTVT.

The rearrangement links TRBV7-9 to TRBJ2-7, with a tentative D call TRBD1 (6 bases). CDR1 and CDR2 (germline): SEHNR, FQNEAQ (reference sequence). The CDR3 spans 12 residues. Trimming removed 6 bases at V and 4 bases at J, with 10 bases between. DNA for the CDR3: TGTGCCAGCAGGACAGGTGGATACGAGCAGTACTTC. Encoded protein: CASRTGGYEQYF.

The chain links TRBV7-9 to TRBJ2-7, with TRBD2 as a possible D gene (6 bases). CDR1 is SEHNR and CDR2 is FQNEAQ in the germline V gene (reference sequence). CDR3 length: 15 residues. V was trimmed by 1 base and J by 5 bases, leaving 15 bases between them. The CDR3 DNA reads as TGTGCCAGCAGCTTAGGGGGAGGCCTGAGGGACGAGCAGTACTTC. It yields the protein CASSLGGGLRDEQYF.

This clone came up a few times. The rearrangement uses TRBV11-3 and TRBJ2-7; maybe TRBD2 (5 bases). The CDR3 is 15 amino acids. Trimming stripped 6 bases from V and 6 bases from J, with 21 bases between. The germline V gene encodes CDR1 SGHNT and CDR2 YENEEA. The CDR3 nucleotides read TGTGCCAGCAGTAGTGTGGGGAGCGCCGCGGGCGAGCAGTACTTC. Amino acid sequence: CASSSVGSAAGEQYF.

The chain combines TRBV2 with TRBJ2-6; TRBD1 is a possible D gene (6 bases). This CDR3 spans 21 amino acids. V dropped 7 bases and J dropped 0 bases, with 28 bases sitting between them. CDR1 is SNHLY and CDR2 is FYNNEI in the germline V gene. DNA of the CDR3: TGTGCCAGCAAGGAGCGGCAGGGGATGAGGTGGGTTGACTCTGGGGCCAACGTCCTGACTTTC. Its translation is CASKERQGMRWVDSGANVLTF.

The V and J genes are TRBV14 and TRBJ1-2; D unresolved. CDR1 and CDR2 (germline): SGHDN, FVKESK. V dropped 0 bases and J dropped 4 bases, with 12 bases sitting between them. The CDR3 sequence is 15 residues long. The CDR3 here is CASSQEFRSGYGYTF. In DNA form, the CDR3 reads TGTGCCAGCAGCCAAGAATTCCGAAGCGGCTATGGCTACACCTTC. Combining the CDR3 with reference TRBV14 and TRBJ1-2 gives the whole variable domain EAGVTQFPSHSVIEKGQTVTLRCDPISGHDNLYWYRRVMGKEIKFLLHFVKESKQDESGMPNNRFLAERTGGTYSTLKVQPAELEDSGVYFCASSQEFRSGYGYTFGSGTRLTVV.

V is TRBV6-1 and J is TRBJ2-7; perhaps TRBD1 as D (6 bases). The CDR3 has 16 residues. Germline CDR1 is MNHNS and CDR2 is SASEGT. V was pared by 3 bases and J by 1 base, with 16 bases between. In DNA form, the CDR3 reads TGTGCCAGCAGTGACCTTGGGGGCCGGGCGTCCTACGAGCAGTACTTC. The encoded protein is CASSDLGGRASYEQYF.

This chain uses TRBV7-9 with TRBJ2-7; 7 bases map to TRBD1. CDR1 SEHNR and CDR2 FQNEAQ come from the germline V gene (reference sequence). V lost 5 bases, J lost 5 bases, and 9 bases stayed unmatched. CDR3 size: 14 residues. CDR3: CASSPTGLVDEQYF. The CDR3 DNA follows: TGTGCCAGCAGCCCGACAGGGTTAGTCGACGAGCAGTACTTC.